What follows is one TCR beta chain and its context. V was cut by 6 bases and J by 5 bases, with 14 bases left in between. The germline V gene has CDR1 LNHDA and CDR2 SQIVND (reference sequence). The CDR3 loop spans 13 amino acids. While infection was still active, Seattle patients were enrolled and then followed longitudinally. In the original analysis: The authors estimated nucleated cell counts from reference gene primer amplification. The protocol was immunoSEQ multiplex PCR, while the TCRdb copy is restricted to in-frame clones and leaves out a portion. V, J and clone size are taken as reported in that table, and D and trimming were inferred from the DNA itself. The table shows 100,000 to 150,000 clones, with around 91% occurring only once. The data were obtained in a study of blood T cell repertoires in COVID-19. About the study: COVID-19 samples collected from the United States, Italy and Spain covered acute and convalescent phases. PBMCs, B-cell-depleted T cells, or T cells provided the cDNA or gDNA that made up the material.

Sample: peripheral blood. The chain uses TRBV19 and TRBJ2-7; D unresolved. The receptor was isolated from a woman aged 55 to 70 with COVID-19, enrolled during active disease. Here the CDR3 DNA reads TGTGCCAGTAGCCAGACCCTAGGAAACGAGCAGTACTTC. Protein product: CASSQTLGNEQYF.